A selection of T cell receptor beta chains follows, all from one sample in a study of molecular identifiers for immune sequencing clone quantification. TCRdb reanalysed the PCR reads using MiXCR and keeps one entry per CDR3 protein. Here the sample spans over 600,000 distinct CDR3 sequences, about 20% being singletons. The specimen sequenced was naive CD8+ T cells from blood, with Jurkat cell RNA spiked in. The receptor set was obtained from a human donor in good health. Some libraries in this study had Jurkat cell RNA spiked in. The CDR3 runs from the conserved cysteine through the conserved F or W. A D gene is named only where the DNA matches it firmly. Expanded clones are given a class, and other clones once, few, many or no size at all.

D gene	clone size	V gene	J gene	CDR3 protein	CDR3 DNA
TRBD1	few	TRBV7-3	TRBJ2-3	CASSLGTGGWEDTQYF	TGTGCCAGCAGCCTGGGGACAGGGGGCTGGGAAGATACGCAGTATTTT
-	many	TRBV12-3/TRBV12-4	TRBJ1-1	CASSLSGRYAEAFF	TGTGCCAGCAGTTTGTCAGGGCGGTATGCTGAAGCTTTCTTT
-	many	TRBV27	TRBJ2-7	CASSSPGLSLQQYF	TGTGCCAGCAGTTCCCCGGGCCTATCCCTGCAGCAGTACTTC
-	many	TRBV4-3	TRBJ2-7	CASSQDLGPYEQYF	TGCGCCAGCAGCCAAGACCTGGGACCCTACGAGCAGTACTTC
-	many	TRBV28	TRBJ1-1	CASRLGVADTEAFF	TGTGCCAGCAGGCTAGGGGTGGCCGACACTGAAGCTTTCTTT
-	few	TRBV12-3/TRBV12-4	TRBJ1-3	CASRGGGGNTIYF	TGTGCCAGCAGGGGGGGAGGTGGAAACACCATATATTTT
TRBD2	-	TRBV5-6	TRBJ2-7	CASSLAGGFLYEQYF	TGTGCCAGCAGCTTGGCCGGGGGGTTTTTGTACGAGCAGTACTTC
-	-	TRBV6-4	TRBJ2-3	CASSYGGGTGTQYF	TGTGCCAGCAGCTATGGGGGTGGCACAGGTACGCAGTATTTT
-	many	TRBV7-9	TRBJ1-5	CASSPHSDQPQHF	TGTGCCAGCAGCCCGCATTCTGATCAGCCCCAGCATTTT
TRBD1	-	TRBV12-3/TRBV12-4	TRBJ2-2	CASIPYEQGPAGELFF	TGTGCCAGCATACCGTACGAACAGGGGCCTGCCGGGGAGCTGTTTTTT
-	few	TRBV19	TRBJ1-5	CASSIRGSVVNQPQHF	TGTGCCAGTAGTATTAGGGGGAGCGTTGTCAATCAGCCCCAGCATTTT
TRBD1	many	TRBV5-6	TRBJ1-1	CASSLDVTGGTEAFF	TGTGCCAGCAGCTTGGACGTTACAGGGGGAACTGAAGCTTTCTTT
-	many	TRBV6-2/TRBV6-3	TRBJ1-5	CASTGALDGSNQPQHF	TGTGCCAGCACCGGGGCCTTGGATGGCAGCAATCAGCCCCAGCATTTT
TRBD1	-	TRBV4-1	TRBJ1-1	CASSQGQGTTEAFF	TGCGCCAGCAGCCAGGGACAGGGGACCACTGAAGCTTTCTTT
-	many	TRBV6-2/TRBV6-3	TRBJ1-5	CASSYPSQERGRRQPQHF	TGTGCCAGCAGTTACCCCTCACAGGAAAGGGGCAGGAGGCAGCCCCAGCATTTT
-	many	TRBV27	TRBJ1-4	CASSSDPRATNEKLFF	TGTGCCAGCAGTTCTGATCCGAGGGCAACTAATGAAAAACTGTTTTTT
-	many	TRBV10-3	TRBJ2-3	CAISDPAQLGTQYF	TGTGCCATCAGTGATCCAGCCCAACTGGGTACGCAGTATTTT
-	-	TRBV30	TRBJ2-6	CAWTVSGANVLTF	TGTGCCTGGACGGTCTCTGGGGCCAACGTCCTGACTTTC
-	many	TRBV2	TRBJ1-1	CASSELRLGTEAFF	TGTGCCAGCAGTGAACTCAGGTTAGGGACTGAAGCTTTCTTT
-	-	TRBV9	TRBJ2-7	CASSLGSPTYEQYF	TGTGCCAGCAGCTTGGGGAGCCCCACCTACGAGCAGTACTTC
-	many	TRBV5-6	TRBJ2-7	CASSPRPAYEQYF	TGTGCCAGCAGCCCCCGCCCCGCTTACGAGCAGTACTTC
TRBD1	many	TRBV6-5	TRBJ2-7	CASSPPGTGGEQYF	TGTGCCAGCAGTCCCCCGGGGACAGGGGGCGAGCAGTACTTC
-	many	TRBV12-3/TRBV12-4	TRBJ2-3	CASSRGVPFTDTQYF	TGTGCCAGCAGTAGGGGGGTTCCCTTCACAGATACGCAGTATTTT
TRBD2	-	TRBV9	TRBJ2-3	CASSAWTSGRDTRYF	TGTGCCAGCAGCGCTTGGACTAGCGGGAGAGACACGCGGTATTTT
-	many	TRBV20-1	TRBJ2-1	CSANIWDQSWNEQFF	TGCAGTGCCAATATATGGGACCAGTCGTGGAATGAGCAGTTCTTC
TRBD2	many	TRBV27	TRBJ2-7	CASRILAGGPYEQYF	TGTGCCAGCAGAATCCTAGCGGGGGGGCCCTACGAGCAGTACTTC
-	many	TRBV4-2	TRBJ1-5	CASSTDPGEPQHF	TGTGCCAGCAGCACGGACCCGGGTGAGCCCCAGCATTTT
TRBD2	few	TRBV27	TRBJ2-7	CASIPSGRGPWYEQYF	TGTGCCAGCATACCTAGCGGGAGAGGCCCGTGGTACGAGCAGTACTTC
TRBD2	many	TRBV11-2	TRBJ2-2	CASRPLTSGSSVTGELFF	TGTGCCAGCAGACCTCTGACTAGCGGGAGTAGCGTCACCGGGGAGCTGTTTTTT
TRBD2	few	TRBV6-2/TRBV6-3	TRBJ2-5	CASSYLGTSGETQYF	TGTGCCAGCAGTTACCTGGGGACTAGCGGGGAGACCCAGTACTTC
-	many	TRBV4-3	TRBJ1-2	CASSQDHRSPNYGYTF	TGCGCCAGCAGCCAAGATCACAGGTCCCCCAACTATGGCTACACCTTC
-	many	TRBV25-1	TRBJ1-1	CASSDSIARLKGTEAFF	TGTGCCAGCAGTGATAGTATTGCGCGCCTTAAAGGAACTGAAGCTTTCTTT
-	-	TRBV27	TRBJ1-1	CASSSLMGRMSTKAFF	TGTGCCAGCAGTTCACTAATGGGGAGAATGAGCACTAAAGCTTTCTTT
-	few	TRBV7-9	TRBJ2-5	CASSLAVSEGRETQYF	TGTGCCAGCAGCTTAGCAGTATCAGAGGGGAGGGAGACCCAGTACTTC
-	many	TRBV3-1	TRBJ2-3	CASRDKRWDRTDTQYF	TGTGCCAGCAGAGATAAACGGTGGGATCGCACAGATACGCAGTATTTT
TRBD1	-	TRBV10-3	TRBJ2-2	CATPGQGAGELFF	TGTGCCACCCCGGGACAGGGGGCCGGGGAGCTGTTTTTT
TRBD1	many	TRBV15	TRBJ1-1	CATSRGRTGPLNTEAFF	TGTGCCACCAGCAGAGGACGGACAGGGCCCTTGAACACTGAAGCTTTCTTT
-	-	TRBV7-8	TRBJ1-2	CASSSEQNYGYTF	TGTGCCAGCAGCTCAGAACAAAACTATGGCTACACCTTC
-	few	TRBV6-1	TRBJ1-5	CASSVGGRGANQPQHF	TGTGCCAGCAGTGTAGGGGGAAGGGGGGCCAATCAGCCCCAGCATTTT
TRBD2	-	TRBV9	TRBJ2-1	CASSGPKAGGTNEQFF	TGTGCCAGCAGCGGCCCGAAGGCGGGAGGGACCAATGAGCAGTTCTTC
-	-	TRBV6-5	TRBJ2-3	CACSYVHTQYF	TGTGCCTGCAGTTACGTGCATACGCAGTATTTT
-	many	TRBV27	TRBJ2-1	CASSRAVVYNEQFF	TGTGCCAGCAGCAGAGCCGTGGTCTACAATGAGCAGTTCTTC
TRBD1	many	TRBV5-6	TRBJ1-6	CASSLVGQGVSPLHF	TGTGCCAGCAGCTTGGTAGGCCAGGGGGTTTCACCCCTCCACTTT
TRBD1	-	TRBV24-1	TRBJ1-6	CATRGRQGNSPLHF	TGTGCCACCAGGGGAAGACAGGGCAATTCACCCCTCCACTTT
-	-	TRBV27	TRBJ2-4	CASSLRGSESIQYF	TGTGCCAGCAGTTTACGCGGGTCAGAGAGCATTCAGTACTTC
TRBD1	many	TRBV29-1	TRBJ2-7	CSVEARTGGYEQYF	TGCAGCGTTGAGGCCCGGACAGGGGGCTACGAGCAGTACTTC
-	-	TRBV11-2	TRBJ2-7	CASSLGQGVDEQYF	TGTGCCAGCAGCTTAGGCCAAGGAGTGGACGAGCAGTACTTC
TRBD2	few	TRBV20-1	TRBJ2-3	CSAREQNSGRLSDTQYF	TGCAGTGCTAGAGAACAAAATAGCGGGAGGCTTTCAGATACGCAGTATTTT
TRBD2	many	TRBV20-1	TRBJ2-7	CSANAELAGYSYEQYF	TGCAGTGCGAACGCAGAACTAGCGGGCTACTCCTACGAGCAGTACTTC
-	many	TRBV4-3	TRBJ2-3	CASSQDGAGAGTDTQYF	TGCGCCAGCAGCCAAGATGGCGCGGGGGCTGGCACAGATACGCAGTATTTT